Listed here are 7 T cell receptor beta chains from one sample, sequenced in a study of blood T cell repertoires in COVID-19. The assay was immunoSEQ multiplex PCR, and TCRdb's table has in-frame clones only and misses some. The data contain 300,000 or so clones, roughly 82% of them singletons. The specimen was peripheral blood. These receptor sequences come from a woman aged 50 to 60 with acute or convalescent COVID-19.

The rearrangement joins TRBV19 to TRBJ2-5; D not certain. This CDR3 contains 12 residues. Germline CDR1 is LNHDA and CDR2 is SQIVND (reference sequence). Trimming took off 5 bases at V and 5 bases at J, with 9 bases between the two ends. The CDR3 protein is CASSRSRETQYF. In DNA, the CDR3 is TGTGCCAGTAGTCGGTCCCGGGAGACCCAGTACTTC.

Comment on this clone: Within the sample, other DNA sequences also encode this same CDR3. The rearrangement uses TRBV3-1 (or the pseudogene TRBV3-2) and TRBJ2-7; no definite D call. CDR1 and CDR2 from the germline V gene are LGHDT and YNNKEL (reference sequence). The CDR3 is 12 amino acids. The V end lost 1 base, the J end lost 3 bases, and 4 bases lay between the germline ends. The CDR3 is CASSQGHYEQYF. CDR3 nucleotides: TGTGCCAGCAGCCAAGGGCACTACGAGCAGTACTTC.

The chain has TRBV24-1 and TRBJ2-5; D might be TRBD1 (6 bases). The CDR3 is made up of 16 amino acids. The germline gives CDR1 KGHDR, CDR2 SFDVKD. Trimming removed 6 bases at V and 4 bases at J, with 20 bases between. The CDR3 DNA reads TGTGCCACCAGTTCCCCAGGGGTGAAAGAGGGAGAGACCCAGTACTTC. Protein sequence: CATSSPGVKEGETQYF.

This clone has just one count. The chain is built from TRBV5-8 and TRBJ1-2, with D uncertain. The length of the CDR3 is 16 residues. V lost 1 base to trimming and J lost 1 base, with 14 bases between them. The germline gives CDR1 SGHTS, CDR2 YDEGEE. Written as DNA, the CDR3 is TGTGCCAGCAGCTTGACGAGGCCGGCGCATAACTATGGCTACACCTTC. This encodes CASSLTRPAHNYGYTF.

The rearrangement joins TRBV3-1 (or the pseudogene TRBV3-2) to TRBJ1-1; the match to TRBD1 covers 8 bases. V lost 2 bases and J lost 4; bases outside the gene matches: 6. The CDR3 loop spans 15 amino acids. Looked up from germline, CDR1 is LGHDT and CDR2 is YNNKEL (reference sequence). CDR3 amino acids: CASSQPRGLGTEAFF. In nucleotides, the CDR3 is TGTGCCAGCAGCCAACCCAGGGGGCTTGGCACTGAAGCTTTCTTT.

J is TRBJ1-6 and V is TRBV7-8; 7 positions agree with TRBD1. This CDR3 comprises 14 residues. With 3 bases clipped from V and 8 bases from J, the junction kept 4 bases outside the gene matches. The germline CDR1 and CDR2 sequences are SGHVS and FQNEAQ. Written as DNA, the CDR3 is TGTGCCAGCAGCTTGGACAGGAACTATTCACCCCTCCACTTT. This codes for CASSLDRNYSPLHF.

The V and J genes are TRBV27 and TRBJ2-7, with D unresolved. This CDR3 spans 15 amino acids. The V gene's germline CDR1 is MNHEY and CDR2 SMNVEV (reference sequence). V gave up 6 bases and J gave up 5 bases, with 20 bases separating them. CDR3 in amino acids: CASRPDIVFLHEQYF. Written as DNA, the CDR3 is TGTGCCAGCAGGCCAGACATCGTTTTTCTTCACGAGCAGTACTTC.